Presented here are 22 T cell receptor beta chains from one specimen sequenced in a study of cytotoxic CD8 clonotypes in ibrutinib-treated CLL. Assay used: immunoSEQ multiplex PCR; TCRdb lists only in-frame clones, some missing. The sample lists 300,000 to 400,000 clones; around 66% were seen once. The sample was PBMCs, taken after 36 months of ibrutinib treatment. The receptors stem from a human donor with chronic lymphocytic leukemia.

The chain is built from TRBV27 and TRBJ1-2; D not certain. This CDR3 is built from 14 residues. V lost 5 bases and J 1 base, leaving 11 bases between the germline ends. CDR1 MNHEY and CDR2 SMNVEV come from the germline V gene (reference sequence). The CDR3 here is CASSPTPSNYGYTF. In DNA form, the CDR3 reads TGTGCCAGCAGTCCCACACCAAGTAACTATGGCTACACCTTC.

The chain carries TRBV7-9 and TRBJ2-2; 9 bases fit TRBD1. CDR1 is SEHNR, CDR2 FQNEAQ, per germline (reference sequence). The length of the CDR3 is 17 residues. V was pared by 1 base and J by 4 bases, with 7 bases of the junction left unmatched. As DNA, the CDR3 is TGTGCCAGCAGCTTAGACAGCAGGACAGGGGCCACCGGGGAGCTGTTTTTT. Its translation: CASSLDSRTGATGELFF.

CDR3 in DNA: TGTGCCAGCAGCTTACATGGCCGAAACACCATATATTTT. Its translation: CASSLHGRNTIYF. The chain recombines TRBV7-2 with TRBJ1-3; D unclear. The V and J ends lost 2 bases and 5 bases respectively, with 7 bases between them. This CDR3 has 13 amino acids. The germline gives CDR1 SGHTA, CDR2 FQGNSA.

This clone was recorded only once. This chain connects TRBV10-3 to TRBJ2-7, with a possible D match to TRBD1 (7 bases). V lost 6 bases, J lost 4 bases, and 19 bases lay in between. The CDR3 contains 15 residues. Germline V gene lookup returns CDR1 ENHRY and CDR2 SYGVKD. The chain's CDR3 is CAISSWTIRGYEQYF. The CDR3 region has the DNA TGTGCCATCAGCTCATGGACTATCAGGGGGTACGAGCAGTACTTC.

This clone was picked up a small number of times. This chain connects TRBV7-9 to TRBJ2-7; possible D gene TRBD1, 5 bases. The CDR3 contains 14 residues. The germline V and J ends were trimmed by 2 bases and 2 bases, with 10 bases remaining between them. CDR1 is SEHNR and CDR2 is FQNEAQ in the germline V gene (reference sequence). The CDR3 loop reads CASSLLVGPYEQYF. The CDR3, as DNA: TGTGCCAGCAGCTTACTAGTGGGGCCCTACGAGCAGTACTTC.

The rearrangement uses TRBV11-2 and TRBJ2-3; D gene ambiguous. V was clipped by 1 base and J by 3 bases, with 8 bases between them. The CDR3 contains 14 residues. Germline V gives CDR1 SGHAT, CDR2 FQNNGV. The CDR3 sequence is CASSLGASTDTQYF. The DNA of the CDR3 is TGTGCCAGCAGCTTAGGGGCTAGTACAGATACGCAGTATTTT.

A single count supports this clone. The rearrangement uses TRBV27 and TRBJ1-4; D unresolved. The V gene lost 6 bases and the J gene lost 7 bases, with 12 bases spanning the gap. The CDR3 has 13 amino acids. Germline-derived CDR1 and CDR2 are MNHEY and SMNVEV (reference sequence). CDR3 bases: TGTGCCAGCAGAACGCGGCAGGTTGAAAAACTGTTTTTT. Its protein product is CASRTRQVEKLFF.

The V gene is TRBV4-1, the J gene TRBJ2-5, with D possibly TRBD2 on 6 matching bases. Germline-derived CDR1 and CDR2 are MGHRA and YSYEKL. V was cut by 1 base and J by 4 bases, with 16 bases left in between. This CDR3 region has 16 residues. CDR3 coding DNA: TGCGCCAGCAGCCAAGCGAGGTCGGGAGCCTCAGAGACCCAGTACTTC. Translating gives CASSQARSGASETQYF.

This clone was seen a single time. The V and J genes are TRBV11-2 and TRBJ1-2, with D hard to call. V lost 4 bases and J lost 6, with 15 bases in between. The CDR3 is made up of 14 amino acids. The germline CDR1 and CDR2 sequences are SGHAT and FQNNGV. Here the CDR3 reads CASSSTVARDGYTF. The CDR3 nucleotides are TGTGCCAGCAGCTCCACGGTGGCCCGGGATGGCTACACCTTC.

This clone appeared many times. V and J are TRBV5-1 and TRBJ1-1; no clear D. The CDR3 is made up of 13 amino acids. The V gene lost 0 bases and the J gene lost 1 base, with 4 bases spanning the gap. Germline-derived CDR1 and CDR2 are SGHRS and YFSETQ. CDR3 region: CASSLGTNTEAFF. The CDR3, as DNA: TGCGCCAGCAGCTTGGGGACGAACACTGAAGCTTTCTTT.

The chain recombines TRBV23-1 with TRBJ1-5; no clear D. TRBV23-1 is noted as an ORF with a role that remains uncertain. The CDR3 extends over 14 amino acids. V was clipped by 5 bases and J by 3 bases, with 11 bases between them. In DNA, the CDR3 is TGCGCCAGCAGTGCGAGGATAGACAATCAGCCCCAGCATTTT. The encoded protein is CASSARIDNQPQHF.

This clone was counted a few times. The V and J genes are TRBV5-6 and TRBJ1-6; D is ambiguous. The CDR3 has 12 residues. V shed 0 bases and J shed 5 bases, with 0 bases lying between them. Germline lookup yields CDR1 SGHDT and CDR2 YYEEEE. In nucleotides, the CDR3 is TGTGCCAGCAGCTTGGATAATTCACCCCTCCACTTT. Amino acids: CASSLDNSPLHF.

The chain carries TRBV5-1 and TRBJ2-7; 9 nucleotides agree with TRBD1. Trimming took 0 bases from V and 2 from J; bases not matched to a gene: 9. From germline, CDR1 is SGHRS and CDR2 YFSETQ. There are 17 residues in the CDR3. CDR3 sequence reads: CASSLAGGQGFTYEQYF. CDR3 sequence (DNA): TGCGCCAGCAGCTTGGCCGGGGGACAGGGTTTTACCTACGAGCAGTACTTC.

The V gene is TRBV2, the J gene TRBJ2-7; D not resolved. This CDR3 is 11 amino acids long. V was trimmed by 6 bases and J by 4 bases, leaving 7 bases between them. CDR1 is SNHLY, CDR2 FYNNEI, per germline. CDR3 amino acids: CASRVKYEQYF. The CDR3 DNA is TGTGCCAGCAGGGTAAAGTACGAGCAGTACTTC.

The chain employs TRBV28 and TRBJ2-3, with D uncertain. The CDR3 sequence is 15 residues long. Germline CDR1 and CDR2: MDHEN and SYDVKM. The V end was cut by 3 bases, the J end by 2 bases, with 12 bases between. The CDR3 DNA reads as TGTGCCAGCAGTTTTCTATACCGGGTCACAGATACGCAGTATTTT. It encodes CASSFLYRVTDTQYF.

V usage is TRBV11-2 and J usage is TRBJ2-3; 8 positions match TRBD2. The germline V gene has CDR1 SGHAT and CDR2 FQNNGV. V shed 0 bases, J shed 7 bases, and the junction held 6 bases outside the gene matches. CDR3 length equals 15 residues. DNA for the CDR3: TGTGCCAGCAGCTTAGAAGCAACTAGCGGTTATACGCAGTATTTT. Translated, it gives CASSLEATSGYTQYF.

The sample holds a few counts of this clone. V is TRBV28 and J is TRBJ2-5; 7 nucleotides line up with TRBD1. The CDR3 extends over 14 amino acids. J gave up 2 bases and V 7 bases, and 7 bases lay outside the gene matches. CDR1 and CDR2 (germline): MDHEN, SYDVKM. CDR3 DNA: TGTGCCAGCATTCCAGGGGGAGAACAAGAGACCCAGTACTTC. This codes for CASIPGGEQETQYF.

This clone has just one count. The rearrangement joins TRBV7-6 to TRBJ2-7; TRBD2 might be the D (5 bases). The ends were cut back, 0 bases at V and 5 bases at J, with 14 bases in the middle. The CDR3 contains 15 residues. Per germline, CDR1 SGHVS and CDR2 FNYEAQ. The CDR3 DNA follows: TGTGCCAGCAGCTTAGCGCTAAGAGGGTTCAACGAGCAGTACTTC. Its translation: CASSLALRGFNEQYF.

The CDR3 spells CASSVPGQGSYGYTF. CDR3 nucleotide sequence: TGTGCCAGCAGTGTACCCGGACAGGGGTCCTATGGCTACACCTTC. This chain links TRBV28 with TRBJ1-2; 9 bases match TRBD1. The CDR3 runs 15 residues. Losses at the gene ends were 5 bases for V and 4 bases for J; bases not matched to a gene: 8. Germline lookup yields CDR1 MDHEN and CDR2 SYDVKM.

The V gene is TRBV9, the J gene TRBJ2-2, with D possibly being TRBD2 (6 bases). CDR1 and CDR2 (germline): SGDLS, YYNGEE. This CDR3 has 16 residues. Deletions cut 1 base from V and 1 base from J, with 11 bases between. The CDR3 bases are TGTGCCAGCAGCGTACTCGGGGGATTGAACACCGGGGAGCTGTTTTTT. It encodes CASSVLGGLNTGELFF.

This chain uses TRBV28 with TRBJ1-5; D is undetermined. Germline V gives CDR1 MDHEN, CDR2 SYDVKM. V was clipped by 4 bases and J by 9 bases, with 13 bases between them. The CDR3 consists of 13 residues. The CDR3 DNA is TGTGCCAGCAGTTCCGGACCGAGGTGGCCCCAGCATTTT. As protein: CASSSGPRWPQHF.

The gene calls are TRBV5-3 and TRBJ2-1; a possible D gene is TRBD2 (5 bases). TRBV5-3 is annotated as an ORF whose role is uncertain. The CDR3 totals 16 residues. V gave up 3 bases and J gave up 2 bases, with 15 bases separating them. This CDR3 is CARSWRIARTYNEQFF. For the CDR3, the DNA is TGTGCCAGAAGCTGGCGGATAGCGAGGACCTACAATGAGCAGTTCTTC.